The 5 T cell receptor beta chains below all came from one sample that was sequenced in a study of cytomegalovirus exposure and HLA in healthy donors. Both 60 Vbeta primers and 13 Jbeta primers went into the PCR. This table comes from immunoSEQ multiplex PCR, and its TCRdb copy is limited to in-frame clones, with some not included. Of roughly 150,000 clones listed, roughly 85% are singletons. Sequenced sample: PBMCs. The receptors shown here come from a man aged 18 to 29 in good health and CMV-seropositive.

This clone was counted a single time. V usage is TRBV19 and J usage is TRBJ1-2, with D possibly matching TRBD1 (5 bases). The CDR3 covers 13 residues. CDR1 LNHDA and CDR2 SQIVND come from the germline V gene (reference sequence). V was cut by 5 bases and J by 5 bases, with 12 bases left in between. The CDR3 DNA is TGTGCCAGTAGTCCCGGGGACTATTATGGCTACACCTTC. The encoded protein is CASSPGDYYGYTF.

Points on this clone: Other DNA sequences in this specimen translate into the identical CDR3. The chain is built from TRBV2 and TRBJ1-1, with no clear D. The germline V gene has CDR1 SNHLY and CDR2 FYNNEI. Between the trimmed V and J ends, which lost 5 bases and 3 bases, there was a span of 10 bases. There are 13 residues in the CDR3. The CDR3 coding sequence is TGTGCCAGCAGTCAAACAGCGGACACTGAAGCTTTCTTT. Its protein product is CASSQTADTEAFF.

This chain uses TRBV5-1 with TRBJ1-5, with TRBD1 as a possible D gene (6 bases). Trimming removed 0 bases at V and 5 bases at J, with 12 bases between. CDR1 and CDR2 from the germline V gene are SGHRS and YFSETQ. The CDR3 spans 15 residues. The CDR3 DNA reads as TGCGCCAGCAGCTTGGAGACAGGACCATATCAGCCCCAGCATTTT. It yields the protein CASSLETGPYQPQHF.

This clone was seen only a few times. This chain connects TRBV28 to TRBJ2-5; no reliable D call. This CDR3 comprises 11 residues. Trimming pared 6 bases from V and 1 base from J, leaving 3 bases between. Per the germline V gene, CDR1 is MDHEN and CDR2 is SYDVKM. The CDR3 sequence: CASSSQETQYF. As DNA, the CDR3 is TGTGCCAGCAGCTCCCAAGAGACCCAGTACTTC. The variable domain in full, completed from reference TRBV28 and TRBJ2-5, reads DVKVTQSSRYLVKRTGEKVFLECVQDMDHENMFWYRQDPGLGLRLIYFSYDVKMKEKGDIPEGYSVSREKKERFSLILESASTNQTSMYLCASSSQETQYFGPGTRLLVL.

The chain recombines TRBV7-8 with TRBJ2-1; 7 nucleotides align to TRBD2. J gave up 7 bases and V 5 bases, and 14 bases lay outside the gene matches. This CDR3 contains 16 residues. Germline lookup yields CDR1 SGHVS and CDR2 FQNEAQ. The CDR3: CASSPHEGGGSNEQFF. Written as DNA, the CDR3 is TGTGCCAGCAGCCCCCATGAAGGTGGCGGGAGTAATGAGCAGTTCTTC.